The rows below give T cell receptor beta chains drawn from one sample of a study of CD8 T cells in ankylosing spondylitis. TCRdb called the 5' RACE reads again in MiXCR, with one record for every CDR3 protein. The table records fewer than 400,000 distinct CDR3 sequences, 20% to 25% of them present only once. Sequencing was performed on blood, either unsorted or a sorted T cell fraction (not recorded which). The receptors come from a male donor with ankylosing spondylitis. CDR3s include the opening cysteine and the closing phenylalanine or tryptophan. D genes are given only for firm matches. Only some rows state a clone size, as once, few, many or a class for expanded clones.

V gene	J gene	clone size	D gene	CDR3 DNA	CDR3 protein
TRBV20-1	TRBJ1-5	few	NA	TGCAGTGCTAGTCCCCAGGCGGATAATCAGCCCCAGCATTTT	CSASPQADNQPQHF
TRBV20-1	TRBJ1-4	NA	NA	TGCAGTGCTGCGGGTGAAAAACTGTTTTTT	CSAAGEKLFF
TRBV2	TRBJ2-3	NA	NA	TGTGCCAGCAGTGAACAACGGGGGCCCACAGATACGCAGTATTTT	CASSEQRGPTDTQYF
TRBV12-3/TRBV12-4	TRBJ2-7	NA	NA	TGTGCCAGCAGTTTACAACACAGGTCCCACGAGCAGTACTTC	CASSLQHRSHEQYF
TRBV7-6	TRBJ2-7	few	TRBD1	TGTGCCAGCAGCTTAGACGGACAGGCCTCCTACGAGCAGTACTTC	CASSLDGQASYEQYF
TRBV4-1	TRBJ2-2	few	NA	TGCGCCAGCAGCCTTTTTGTCTTGAAGAACACCGGGGAGCTGTTTTTT	CASSLFVLKNTGELFF
TRBV7-8	TRBJ2-7	many	TRBD1	TGTGCCAGCAGCTTAGTCGCAGGGGGCGAAACCGAGCAGTACTTC	CASSLVAGGETEQYF
TRBV20-1	TRBJ2-1	NA	TRBD2	TGCAGTGCTACATCCGGGACTAGCGGATACAATGAGCAGTTCTTC	CSATSGTSGYNEQFF
TRBV5-4	TRBJ2-5	once	NA	TGTGCCAGCAGCTTGGATCCGGACCAAGAGACCCAGTACTTC	CASSLDPDQETQYF
TRBV2	TRBJ2-5	few	NA	TGTGCCAGCAGTGAAATCGGGTTGGACCAAGAGACCCAGTACTTC	CASSEIGLDQETQYF
TRBV4-2	TRBJ1-2	NA	NA	TGTGCCAGCAGCCAAGATCTTTATGGCTACACCTTC	CASSQDLYGYTF
TRBV14	TRBJ2-4	few	NA	TGTGCCAGCAGCCAAGGTTGGACACATAACATTCAGTACTTC	CASSQGWTHNIQYF
TRBV2	TRBJ2-1	NA	TRBD2	TGTGCCAGCAAGGGGACTAGCGGGACGCAAAATGAGCAGTTCTTC	CASKGTSGTQNEQFF
TRBV4-1	TRBJ1-4	NA	TRBD1	TGCGCCAGCAGCCAAGATAGGGTCAGGGGGCGATCGTCAACTAATGAAAAACTGTTTTTT	CASSQDRVRGRSSTNEKLFF
TRBV20-1	TRBJ2-1	few	NA	TGCAGTGCTAGCTGGACGGTTTACAACAATGAGCAGTTCTTC	CSASWTVYNNEQFF
TRBV7-8	TRBJ2-1	NA	TRBD2	TGTGCCAGCAGCGCTAGCGGGAGCCCCTACAATGAGCAGTTCTTC	CASSASGSPYNEQFF
TRBV7-6	TRBJ1-6	once	NA	TGTGCCAGCAGCTTAGGGGCACGTAGCTCCTATAATTCACCCCTCCACTTT	CASSLGARSSYNSPLHF
TRBV11-1	TRBJ2-2	few	TRBD2	TGTGCCAGCAGCCTCACTAGCGGGGTCACCGGGGAGCTGTTTTTT	CASSLTSGVTGELFF
TRBV5-1	TRBJ2-1	few	NA	TGCGCCACCAGCCACGCCCTAGCGCTCAATGAGCAGTTCTTC	CATSHALALNEQFF
TRBV4-3	TRBJ2-7	NA	NA	TGCGCCAGCAGCCAAGATTGGGCAGCGAACTCCTACGAGCAGTACTTC	CASSQDWAANSYEQYF
TRBV20-1	TRBJ2-4	few	TRBD2	TGCAACGATCGGGAGGGGGTAGCCAAAAACATTCAGTACTTC	CNDREGVAKNIQYF
TRBV29-1	TRBJ1-2	NA	NA	TGCAGCGTTGAAGATGTGCCAGTTAACTATGGCTACACCTTC	CSVEDVPVNYGYTF
TRBV4-2	TRBJ1-1	few	NA	TGTGCCAGCAGCCAATCTTCCACCGAAGCTTTCTTT	CASSQSSTEAFF
TRBV4-3	TRBJ2-2	NA	NA	TGCGCCAGCAGCCAAGAAGGGCTTGCCACCGGGGAGCTGTTTTTT	CASSQEGLATGELFF
TRBV2	TRBJ2-3	NA	TRBD1	TGTGCCAGCAAGGGGGCTGTGAACACAGATACGCAGTATTTT	CASKGAVNTDTQYF
TRBV6-6	TRBJ2-7	NA	NA	TGTGCCAGCAGTTACTCCTACTACGAGCAGTACTTC	CASSYSYYEQYF
TRBV10-3	TRBJ2-2	few	NA	TGTGCCATCAGTGAATCCGCTGGGACTGGGGAGCTGTTTTTT	CAISESAGTGELFF
TRBV6-5	TRBJ2-3	once	NA	TGTGCCAGCAGTTATCCGCCACCCTCATCCACAGATACGCAGTATTTT	CASSYPPPSSTDTQYF
TRBV5-1	TRBJ1-1	NA	NA	TGCGCCAGCAGCCATGCAGGATCGAACACTGAAGCTTTCTTT	CASSHAGSNTEAFF
TRBV4-1	TRBJ2-2	NA	TRBD2	TGCGCCAGCAGCCAAGGGGCTAGCGGGAGAGGGGAGCTGTTTTTT	CASSQGASGRGELFF
TRBV28	TRBJ2-1	NA	NA	TGTGCCAGCAGTTCCCCTTGGGACACATACTTCTCCTACAATGAGCAGTTCTTC	CASSSPWDTYFSYNEQFF
TRBV29-1	TRBJ2-7	few	NA	TGCAGCGTTGAGGGCAGAGCCTACGAGCAGTACTTC	CSVEGRAYEQYF
TRBV20-1	TRBJ2-1	few	NA	TGCAGTGCTGAGAAGACTAGAAACAATGAGCAGTTCTTC	CSAEKTRNNEQFF
TRBV6-5	TRBJ2-1	NA	NA	TGTGCCAGCAGTTACAGACAGCTTAGTTACAATGAGCAGTTCTTC	CASSYRQLSYNEQFF
TRBV12-3/TRBV12-4	TRBJ2-3	few	NA	TGTGCCAGCAGTTTCGATTTCGATACGCAGTATTTT	CASSFDFDTQYF
TRBV9	TRBJ2-3	few	TRBD2	TGTGCCAGCAGCGGGCGGACTAGCGGGATCACAGATACGCAGTATTTT	CASSGRTSGITDTQYF
TRBV6-1	TRBJ2-7	few	TRBD2	TGTGCCACCCGGGGAGGGGAAAGTCCCTACGAGCAGTACTTC	CATRGGESPYEQYF
TRBV11-1	TRBJ2-1	many	NA	TGTGCCAGCAGCCGAGAGGAAGCGGGACAGAGCTCCTACAATGAGCAGTTCTTC	CASSREEAGQSSYNEQFF
TRBV29-1	TRBJ2-4	few	NA	TGCAGCGTTATGGGCGATTTGGGCCAAAACATTCAGTACTTC	CSVMGDLGQNIQYF
TRBV7-3	TRBJ1-3	NA	NA	TGTGCCAGCAGGGGGGCTGGAAACACCATATATTTT	CASRGAGNTIYF
TRBV6-2/TRBV6-3	TRBJ2-2	NA	NA	TGTGCCAGCACCACAAACAGAGCCGGGGAGCTGTTTTTT	CASTTNRAGELFF
TRBV7-6	TRBJ1-2	NA	NA	TGTGCCAGCAGCGACAGATATGGCTACACCTTC	CASSDRYGYTF
TRBV5-1	TRBJ2-1	few	NA	TGCGCCAGCAGCTTGGCCGTACAGGCGGCAGCCCTTACCTACAATGAGCAGTTCTTC	CASSLAVQAAALTYNEQFF
TRBV19	TRBJ2-6	NA	NA	TGTGCCAGTAGTATAGGTCGAAGAGGGGCCAACGTCCTGACTTTC	CASSIGRRGANVLTF
TRBV28	TRBJ2-5	few	TRBD1	TGTGCCAGCAGTCCTATGCGGGGACAGGGGAAACGGGAGACCCAGTACTTC	CASSPMRGQGKRETQYF
TRBV19	TRBJ1-1	NA	NA	TGTGCCAGTAGTATATCCGGGTCGAACACTGAAGCTTTCTTT	CASSISGSNTEAFF
TRBV7-3	TRBJ2-2	NA	NA	TGTGCCAGCAGCATTCAGGGCGTTGGCACCGGGGAGCTGTTTTTT	CASSIQGVGTGELFF
TRBV28	TRBJ1-2	few	NA	TGTGCCAGCAGTTCCCGTGTGGGCTACACCTTC	CASSSRVGYTF
TRBV15	TRBJ2-5	many	NA	TGTGCCACCAGCAGAGCGGGATGGATCGAGACCCAGTACTTC	CATSRAGWIETQYF
TRBV5-1	TRBJ1-1	NA	TRBD1	TGCGCCAGCAGCCGGGACAGGGGCTGGGACACTGAAGCTTTCTTT	CASSRDRGWDTEAFF
TRBV10-3	TRBJ2-7	few	NA	TGTGCCATCAGTGGCCCCGGGGCCCCCCACGAGCAGTACTTC	CAISGPGAPHEQYF
TRBV9	TRBJ2-3	NA	NA	TGTGCCAGCAGCGTAAACGCAGATACGCAGTATTTT	CASSVNADTQYF
TRBV5-1	TRBJ2-7	NA	NA	TGCGCCAGCAGCTTGTCCCTAGGAGGTCGCGAGCAGTACTTC	CASSLSLGGREQYF